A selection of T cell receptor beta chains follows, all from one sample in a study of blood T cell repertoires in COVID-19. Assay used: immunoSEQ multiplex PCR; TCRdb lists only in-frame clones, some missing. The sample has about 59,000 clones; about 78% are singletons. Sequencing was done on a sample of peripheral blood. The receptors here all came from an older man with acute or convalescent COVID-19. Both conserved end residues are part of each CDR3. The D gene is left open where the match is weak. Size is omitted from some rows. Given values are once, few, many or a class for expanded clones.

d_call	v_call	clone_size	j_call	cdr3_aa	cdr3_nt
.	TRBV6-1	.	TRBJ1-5	CASSEYWAANQPQHF	TGTGCCAGCAGTGAATATTGGGCAGCAAATCAGCCCCAGCATTTT
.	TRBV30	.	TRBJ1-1	CAWSVLGSTEAFF	TGTGCCTGGAGTGTACTGGGGAGCACTGAAGCTTTCTTT
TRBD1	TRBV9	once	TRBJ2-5	CASSVTPGQGFETQYF	TGTGCCAGCAGCGTAACGCCGGGACAGGGATTTGAGACCCAGTACTTC
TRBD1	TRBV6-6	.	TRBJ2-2	CASGPGGNTGELFF	TGTGCCAGCGGCCCAGGGGGGAACACCGGGGAGCTGTTTTTT
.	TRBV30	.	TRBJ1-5	CAWSTLDQPQHF	TGTGCCTGGAGTACTTTGGATCAGCCCCAGCATTTT
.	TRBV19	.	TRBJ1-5	CASSTISRGFDQPQHF	TGTGCCAGTAGTACAATCTCTAGGGGGTTCGATCAGCCCCAGCATTTT
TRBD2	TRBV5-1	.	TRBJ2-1	CASSSLAGGENEQFF	TGCGCCAGCAGCTCCCTAGCGGGAGGTGAAAATGAGCAGTTCTTC
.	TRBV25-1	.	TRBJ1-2	CASRIEGNGGYTF	TGTGCCAGCAGGATCGAGGGTAATGGTGGCTACACCTTC
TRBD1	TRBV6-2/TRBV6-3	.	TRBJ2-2	CASSYLGQGAGELFF	TGTGCCAGCAGTTACCTTGGTCAGGGGGCCGGGGAGCTGTTTTTT
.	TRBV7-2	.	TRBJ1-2	CASSLALVSGYTF	TGTGCCAGCAGCTTAGCGTTAGTGAGTGGCTACACCTTC
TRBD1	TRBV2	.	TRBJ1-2	CASSGQGNYGYTF	TGTGCCAGCAGTGGACAGGGAAACTATGGCTACACCTTC
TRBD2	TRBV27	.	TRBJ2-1	CASSLLAGRNEQFF	TGTGCCAGCAGTTTACTAGCGGGACGCAATGAGCAGTTCTTC
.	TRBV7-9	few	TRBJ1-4	CASSRNEKLFF	TGTGCCAGCAGCCGGAATGAAAAACTGTTTTTT
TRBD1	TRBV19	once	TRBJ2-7	CASSIGTGFTYEQYF	TGTGCCAGTAGTATCGGGACAGGCTTTACCTACGAGCAGTACTTC
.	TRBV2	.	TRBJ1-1	CASSPRGGNTEAFF	TGTGCCAGCAGTCCGCGGGGGGGGAACACTGAAGCTTTCTTT
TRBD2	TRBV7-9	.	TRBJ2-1	CASSLLLAGVDEQFF	TGTGCCAGCAGCTTACTTTTAGCGGGAGTCGATGAGCAGTTCTTC
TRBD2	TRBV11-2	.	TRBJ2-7	CASSRELAVYEQYF	TGTGCCAGCAGCCGCGAACTAGCGGTCTACGAGCAGTACTTC
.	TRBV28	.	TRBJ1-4	CASSSNRQLPNEKLFF	TGTGCCAGCAGTTCGAACCGACAGTTGCCTAATGAAAAACTGTTTTTT
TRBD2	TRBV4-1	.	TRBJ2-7	CASSPQSTSAGFVQYF	TGCGCCAGCAGCCCTCAGTCGACTAGCGCCGGTTTTGTGCAGTACTTC
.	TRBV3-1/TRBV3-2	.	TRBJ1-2	CASSQALRLSYTF	TGTGCCAGCAGCCAAGCTCTACGCCTAAGCTACACCTTC
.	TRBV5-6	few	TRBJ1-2	CASSFGASSTF	TGTGCCAGCAGCTTCGGTGCGTCTAGCACCTTC
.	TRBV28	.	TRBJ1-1	CASSPPLNTEAFF	TGTGCCAGCAGTCCCCCGTTGAACACTGAAGCTTTCTTT
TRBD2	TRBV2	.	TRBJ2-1	CASIAGSYNEQFF	TGTGCCAGCATAGCGGGATCCTACAATGAGCAGTTCTTC
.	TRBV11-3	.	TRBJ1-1	CASSQTGGTEAFF	TGTGCCAGCAGCCAGACGGGGGGTACTGAAGCTTTCTTT
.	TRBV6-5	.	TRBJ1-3	CASSMGDTIYF	TGTGCCAGTTCTATGGGAGACACCATATATTTT
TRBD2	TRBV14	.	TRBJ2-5	CASSQLLAGAETQYF	TGTGCCAGCAGCCAACTTTTAGCGGGAGCAGAGACCCAGTACTTC
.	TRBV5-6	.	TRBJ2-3	CASSEPGAISTDTQYF	TGTGCCAGCAGCGAGCCGGGAGCAATAAGCACAGATACGCAGTATTTT
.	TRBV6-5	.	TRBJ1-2	CASSRDSNYGYTF	TGTGCCAGCTCCCGGGATAGTAACTATGGCTACACCTTC
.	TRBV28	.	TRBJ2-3	CASTSYGSADIDTQYF	TGTGCCAGCACCTCTTATGGCAGTGCTGATATAGATACGCAGTATTTT
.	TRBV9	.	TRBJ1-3	CASSQDGNTIYF	TGTGCCAGCAGCCAGGATGGAAACACCATATATTTT
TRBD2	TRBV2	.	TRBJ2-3	CASGLAAGGGDTQYF	TGTGCCAGCGGCCTTGCGGCGGGAGGGGGAGATACGCAGTATTTT
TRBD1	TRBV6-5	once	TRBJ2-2	CASSYDRDSGELFF	TGTGCCAGCAGTTACGACAGGGATAGTGGGGAGCTGTTTTTT
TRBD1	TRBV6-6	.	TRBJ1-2	CASSAAGQGGYTF	TGTGCCAGCAGTGCGGCGGGACAGGGTGGCTACACCTTC
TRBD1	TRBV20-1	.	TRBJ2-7	CSARGTVEQYF	TGCAGTGCTAGGGGGACAGTCGAGCAGTACTTC
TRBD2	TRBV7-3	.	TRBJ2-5	CASSATGTSSETQYF	TGTGCCAGCAGCGCCACCGGGACTAGCAGCGAGACCCAGTACTTC
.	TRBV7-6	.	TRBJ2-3	CASSLELRSSDTQYF	TGTGCCAGCAGCTTAGAGCTTCGGTCCTCAGATACGCAGTATTTT
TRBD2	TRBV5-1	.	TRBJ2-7	CASSLDRDYPYEQYF	TGCGCCAGCAGCTTGGACCGGGACTACCCCTACGAGCAGTACTTC
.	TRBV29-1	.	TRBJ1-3	CSVGTPETFGNTIYF	TGCAGCGTTGGGACACCTGAGACCTTTGGCAACACCATATATTTT
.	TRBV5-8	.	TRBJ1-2	CASSLEADYGYTF	TGTGCCAGCAGCTTGGAGGCGGATTATGGCTACACCTTC